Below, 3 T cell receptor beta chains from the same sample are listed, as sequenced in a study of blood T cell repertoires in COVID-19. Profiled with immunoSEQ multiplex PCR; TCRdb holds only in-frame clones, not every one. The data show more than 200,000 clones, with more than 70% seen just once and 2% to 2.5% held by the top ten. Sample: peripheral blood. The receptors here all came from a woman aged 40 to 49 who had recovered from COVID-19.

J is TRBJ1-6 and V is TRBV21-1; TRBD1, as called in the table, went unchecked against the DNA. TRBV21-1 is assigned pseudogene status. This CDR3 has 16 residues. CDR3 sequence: CASSKHITGNNSPLHF. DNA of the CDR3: TGTGCCAGCAGCAAACACATAACAGGGAATAATTCACCCCTCCACTTT.

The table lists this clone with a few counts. The CDR3 bases are TGTGCCAGCGGGGAGGGGGGTTCACCCCTCCACTTT. Residues: CASGEGGSPLHF. The chain recombines TRBV6-5 with TRBJ1-6; TRBD1 is a possible D gene (6 bases). Germline V gene sequence: CDR1 MNHEY, CDR2 SVGAGI. The V end lost 8 bases, the J end lost 9 bases, and 11 bases lay between the germline ends. The CDR3 sequence is 12 residues long.

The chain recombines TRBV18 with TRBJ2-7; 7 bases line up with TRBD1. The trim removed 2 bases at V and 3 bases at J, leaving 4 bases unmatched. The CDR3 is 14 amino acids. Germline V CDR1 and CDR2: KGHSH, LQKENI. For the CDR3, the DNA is TGTGCCAGCTCACCAGCGACAGGGTTCTACGAGCAGTACTTC. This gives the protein CASSPATGFYEQYF.